This TCR beta chain was profiled in a study of CD4 T cells in relation to SARS-CoV-2 and coronaviruses. Unexposed donor CD4+ T cells date from about 2011-2018, before the COVID-19 pandemic. Deep TCR-beta sequencing used DNA from uncultured naive and memory CD4+ T cells. Data came from immunoSEQ multiplex PCR; TCRdb stores just in-frame clones and leaves some out. The sample holds more than 55,000 clones, 70% to 90% seen once. CDR1 GTSNPN and CDR2 SVGIG come from the germline V gene (reference sequence). The CDR3 has 13 residues. Trimming removed 4 bases at V and 5 bases at J, with 14 bases between. The sample consisted of memory CD4+ T cells from PBMCs. The chain links TRBV30 to TRBJ1-2; no firm D call. The sequence was obtained from a human donor in good health. CDR3: CAWIRGFGYGYTF. In DNA, the CDR3 is TGTGCCTGGATTCGGGGATTCGGGTATGGCTACACCTTC.